The clone carrying this TCR beta chain was counted only a few times. This entry belongs to a study of blood T cell repertoires in COVID-19. TCRdb keeps only in-frame clones here, not all; method: immunoSEQ multiplex PCR. The data show approximately 37,000 clones, with 88% seen just once and roughly a tenth held by the top ten. CDR3 size: 17 residues. With V trimmed by 6 bases and J by 4 bases, 11 bases remained unmatched. CDR1 MNHEY and CDR2 SVGEGT come from the germline V gene. This TCR was sampled from a human donor in a cohort sampled during active COVID-19. The sample comprised peripheral blood. This rearrangement joins TRBV6-2 or TRBV6-3 to TRBJ2-3, with 12 positions matching TRBD2. The CDR3 sequence is CASSSSQLAGGPDTQYF. The CDR3 DNA is TGTGCCAGCAGCAGTAGCCAACTAGCGGGGGGCCCAGATACGCAGTATTTT.